Listed below are T cell receptor beta chains from one sample, sequenced in a study of spatial heterogeneity in lung cancer. TCRdb reprocessed the 5' RACE reads with MiXCR, giving one entry per CDR3 protein. Of 51,000 or so distinct CDR3 sequences listed, roughly 7.4% are singletons. The sample consisted of PBMCs, taken at follow-up. The receptors originated from a female donor with early-stage non-small cell lung cancer. The CDR3 runs from the conserved cysteine through the conserved F or W. The D gene is left open where the match is weak. Size values are once, few and many counts, or a class for expanded clones, and some rows have none.

j_gene	v_gene	d_gene	abundance	CDR3aa	CDR3nt
TRBJ1-2	TRBV11-2	.	few	CASSWAGFGYTF	TGTGCCAGCAGCTGGGCAGGGTTTGGCTACACCTTC
TRBJ1-6	TRBV27	TRBD1	medium-sized	CASSSDRGRHNSPLHF	TGTGCCAGCAGTTCCGACAGGGGAAGGCATAATTCACCCCTCCACTTT
TRBJ2-4	TRBV11-2	TRBD1	.	CASSLFSGGLAKNIQYF	TGTGCCAGCAGCTTATTTTCAGGGGGCCTTGCCAAAAACATTCAGTACTTC
TRBJ1-1	TRBV20-1	.	many	CSARAMNTEAFF	TGCAGTGCTAGGGCCATGAACACTGAAGCTTTCTTT
TRBJ2-5	TRBV10-1	.	.	CASSESQLARETQYF	TGCGCCAGCAGTGAGTCTCAGTTGGCCAGGGAGACCCAGTACTTC
TRBJ1-6	TRBV29-1	TRBD1	few	CSVRTGENSPLHF	TGCAGCGTTAGGACAGGGGAGAATTCACCCCTCCACTTT
TRBJ1-2	TRBV20-1	.	few	CSASLPGSGYTF	TGCAGTGCTAGTTTACCCGGCTCTGGCTACACCTTC
TRBJ2-3	TRBV20-1	TRBD2	.	CSAPSGGAIADTQYF	TGCAGTGCTCCGAGCGGGGGGGCCATCGCAGATACGCAGTATTTT
TRBJ2-4	TRBV6-2/TRBV6-3	.	.	CASTLRSAVKNIQYF	TGTGCCAGCACCCTCCGGTCCGCGGTCAAAAACATTCAGTACTTC
TRBJ1-4	TRBV27	.	many	CASSTVPGWEKLFF	TGTGCCAGCAGTACGGTTCCGGGGTGGGAAAAACTGTTTTTT
TRBJ1-2	TRBV9	.	.	CASSAATDAPNYGYTF	TGTGCCAGCAGCGCGGCGACAGACGCCCCTAACTATGGCTACACCTTC
TRBJ2-3	TRBV11-2	TRBD1	.	CASSWPGQGASRTDTQYF	TGTGCCAGCAGCTGGCCGGGACAGGGGGCTTCCCGCACAGATACGCAGTATTTT